Only one count was recorded for the clone carrying this T cell receptor beta chain. This entry is derived from a study of OX40 agonist ivuxolimab in advanced cancers. Using immunoSEQ multiplex PCR, the repertoire was profiled, and TCRdb retains in-frame clones only, with some absent. The table includes about 58,000 clones, around 87% detected once. CDR3 length: 15 residues. V was trimmed by 4 bases and J by 2 bases, leaving 15 bases between them. Germline CDR1 and CDR2: MNHNS and SASEGT. The genes are TRBV6-1 and TRBJ2-7; possibly TRBD1 for D (6 bases). The sequence was collected from an adult with an advanced solid tumor such as melanoma, head and neck, liver or kidney cancer. The sequencing used CD4+ or CD8+ T cells sorted from blood, collected in a trial of the OX40 agonist ivuxolimab. CDR3 nucleotides: TGTGCCAGCAGTGGGGCCGGGACACCAGCCTACGAGCAGTACTTC. Its translation: CASSGAGTPAYEQYF.